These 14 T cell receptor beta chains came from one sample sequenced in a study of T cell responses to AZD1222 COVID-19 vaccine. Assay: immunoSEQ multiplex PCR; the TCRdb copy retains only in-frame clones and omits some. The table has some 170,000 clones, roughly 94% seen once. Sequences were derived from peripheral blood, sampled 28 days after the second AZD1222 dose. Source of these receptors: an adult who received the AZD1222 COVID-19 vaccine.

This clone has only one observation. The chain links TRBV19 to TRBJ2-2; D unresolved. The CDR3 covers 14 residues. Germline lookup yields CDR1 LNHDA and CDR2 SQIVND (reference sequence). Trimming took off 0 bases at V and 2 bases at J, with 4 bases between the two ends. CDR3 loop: CASSIERNTGELFF. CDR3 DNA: TGTGCCAGTAGTATAGAAAGAAACACCGGGGAGCTGTTTTTT.

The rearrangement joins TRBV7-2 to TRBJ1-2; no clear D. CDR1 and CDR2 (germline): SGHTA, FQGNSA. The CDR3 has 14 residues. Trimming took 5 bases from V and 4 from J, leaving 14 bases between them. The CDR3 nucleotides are TGTGCCAGCAGCCTCGGACCGAGTACCTATGGCTACACCTTC. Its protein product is CASSLGPSTYGYTF.

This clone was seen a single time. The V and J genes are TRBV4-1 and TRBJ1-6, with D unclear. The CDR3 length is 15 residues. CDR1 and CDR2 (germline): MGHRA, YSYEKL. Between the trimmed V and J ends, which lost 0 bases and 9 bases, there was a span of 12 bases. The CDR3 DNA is TGCGCCAGCAGCCAAGATCGGAGGGTCGGTTCACCCCTCCACTTT. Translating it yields CASSQDRRVGSPLHF.

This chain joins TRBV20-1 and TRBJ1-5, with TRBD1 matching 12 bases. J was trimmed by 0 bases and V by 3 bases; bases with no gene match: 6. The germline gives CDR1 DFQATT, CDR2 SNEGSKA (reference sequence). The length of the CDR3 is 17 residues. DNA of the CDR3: TGCAGTGCTAGTGGGGACAGGGGGCCACCTAGCAATCAGCCCCAGCATTTT. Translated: CSASGDRGPPSNQPQHF.

This CDR3 is CASSVGRINEKLFF. The DNA for the CDR3 is TGCGCCAGCAGCGTCGGACGGATAAATGAAAAACTGTTTTTT. The V and J genes are TRBV5-1 and TRBJ1-4, with no clear D. V lost 4 bases and J 5 bases, leaving 12 bases between the germline ends. The germline V gene encodes CDR1 SGHRS and CDR2 YFSETQ. The CDR3 totals 14 residues.

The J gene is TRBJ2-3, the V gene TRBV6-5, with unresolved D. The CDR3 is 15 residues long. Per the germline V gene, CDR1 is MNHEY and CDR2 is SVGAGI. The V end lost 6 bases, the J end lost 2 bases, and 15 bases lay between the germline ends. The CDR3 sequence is CASSRAAGSTDTQYF. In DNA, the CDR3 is TGTGCCAGCAGCCGCGCGGCAGGCTCCACAGATACGCAGTATTTT.

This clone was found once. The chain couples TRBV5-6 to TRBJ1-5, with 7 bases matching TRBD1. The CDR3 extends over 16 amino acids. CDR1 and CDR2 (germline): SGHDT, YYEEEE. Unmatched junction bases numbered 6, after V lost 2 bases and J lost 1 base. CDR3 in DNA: TGTGCCAGCAGCTTCTACCCAGGGGGGAGCAATCAGCCCCAGCATTTT. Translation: CASSFYPGGSNQPQHF.

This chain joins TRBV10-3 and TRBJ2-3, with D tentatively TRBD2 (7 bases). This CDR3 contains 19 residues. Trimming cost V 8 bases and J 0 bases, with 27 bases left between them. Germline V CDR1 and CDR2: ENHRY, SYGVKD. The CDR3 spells CAISFSGGFTLSSTDTQYF. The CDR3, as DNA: TGTGCCATCTCCTTTTCGGGGGGCTTTACTCTTTCTAGCACAGATACGCAGTATTTT.

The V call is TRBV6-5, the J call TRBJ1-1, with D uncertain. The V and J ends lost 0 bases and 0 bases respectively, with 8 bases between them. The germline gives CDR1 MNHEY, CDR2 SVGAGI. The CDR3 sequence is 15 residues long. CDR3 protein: CASSYSAGVNTEAFF. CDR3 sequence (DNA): TGTGCCAGCAGTTACTCGGCAGGCGTGAACACTGAAGCTTTCTTT.

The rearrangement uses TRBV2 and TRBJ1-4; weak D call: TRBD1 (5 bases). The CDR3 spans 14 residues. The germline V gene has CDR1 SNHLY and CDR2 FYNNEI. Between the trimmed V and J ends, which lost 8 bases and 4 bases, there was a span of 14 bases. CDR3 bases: TGTGCCAGCGTTTCGGGGGGATTTAATGAAAAACTGTTTTTT. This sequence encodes CASVSGGFNEKLFF. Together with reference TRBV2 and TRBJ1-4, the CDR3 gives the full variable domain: EPEVTQTPSHQVTQMGQEVILRCVPISNHLYFYWYRQILGQKVEFLVSFYNNEISEKSEIFDDQFSVERPDGSNFTLKIRSTKLEDSAMYFCASVSGGFNEKLFFGSGTQLSVL.

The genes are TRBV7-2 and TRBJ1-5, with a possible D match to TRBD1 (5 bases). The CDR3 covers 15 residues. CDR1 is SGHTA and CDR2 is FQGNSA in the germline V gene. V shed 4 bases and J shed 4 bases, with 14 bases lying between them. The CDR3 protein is CASSWGGLWNQPQHF. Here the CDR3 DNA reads TGTGCCAGCAGCTGGGGGGGGTTATGGAATCAGCCCCAGCATTTT.

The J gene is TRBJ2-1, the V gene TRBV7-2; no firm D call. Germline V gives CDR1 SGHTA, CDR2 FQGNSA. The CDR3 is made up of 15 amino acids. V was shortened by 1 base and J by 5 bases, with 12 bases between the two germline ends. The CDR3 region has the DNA TGTGCCAGCAGCTTAGGGGCCCGCGTGAACAATGAGCAGTTCTTC. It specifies CASSLGARVNNEQFF.

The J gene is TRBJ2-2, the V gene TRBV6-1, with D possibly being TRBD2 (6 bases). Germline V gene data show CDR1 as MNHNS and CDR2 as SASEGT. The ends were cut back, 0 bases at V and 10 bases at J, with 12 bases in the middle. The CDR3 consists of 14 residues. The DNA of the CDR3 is TGTGCCAGCAGTGAAGCATGGAGGGATGTGGAGCTGTTTTTT. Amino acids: CASSEAWRDVELFF.

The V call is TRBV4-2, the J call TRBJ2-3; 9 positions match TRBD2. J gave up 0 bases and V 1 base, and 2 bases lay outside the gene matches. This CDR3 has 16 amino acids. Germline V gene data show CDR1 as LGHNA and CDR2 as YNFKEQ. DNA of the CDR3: TGTGCCAGCAGCCAAGTAGCGGGGGCTAGCACAGATACGCAGTATTTT. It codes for CASSQVAGASTDTQYF.